This entry describes one T cell receptor (beta chain). The data stem from a study of T cells expressing NK-cell markers. This CDR3 has 15 amino acids. Germline V gene lookup returns CDR1 PRHDT and CDR2 FYEKMQ (reference sequence). TCRdb reprocessed the 5' RACE reads, with one entry per CDR3 protein and no DNA. Its table records some 150,000 distinct CDR3 sequences. The V and J genes are TRBV13 and TRBJ1-6; the TCRdb call, TRBD1, lacks DNA for checking. The TCR sequence derives from a woman in her forties or fifties in good health. Sequencing used blood T cells: a sorted CD56 or NKG2C T cell subset, CD4+ or CD8+ T cells, or bulk PBMC T cells (not recorded which). The CDR3: CASSYRTGSYSPLHF. Full variable domain (missing parts from reference TRBV13 and TRBJ1-6): AAGVIQSPRHLIKEKRETATLKCYPIPRHDTVYWYQQGPGQDPQFLISFYEKMQSDKGSIPDRFSAQQFSDYHSELNMSSLELGDSALYFCASSYRTGSYSPLHFGNGTRLTVT.